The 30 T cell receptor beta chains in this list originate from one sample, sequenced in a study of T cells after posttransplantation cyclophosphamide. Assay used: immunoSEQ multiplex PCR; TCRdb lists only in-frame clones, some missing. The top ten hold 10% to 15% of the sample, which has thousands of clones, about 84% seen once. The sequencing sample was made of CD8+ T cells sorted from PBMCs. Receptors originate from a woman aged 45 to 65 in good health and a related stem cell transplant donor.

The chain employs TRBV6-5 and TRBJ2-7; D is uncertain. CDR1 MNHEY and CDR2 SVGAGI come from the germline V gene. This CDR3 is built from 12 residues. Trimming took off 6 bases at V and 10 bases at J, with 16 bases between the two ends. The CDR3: CASSSESLLQYF. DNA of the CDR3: TGTGCCAGCAGCAGCGAGAGCCTTCTACAGTACTTC.

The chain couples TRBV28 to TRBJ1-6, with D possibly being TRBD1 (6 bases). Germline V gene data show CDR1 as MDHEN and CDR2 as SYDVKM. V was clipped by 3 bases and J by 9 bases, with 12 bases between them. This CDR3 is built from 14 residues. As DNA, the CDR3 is TGTGCCAGCAGTTTCGAGACAGGCGGTTCACCCCTCCACTTT. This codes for CASSFETGGSPLHF.

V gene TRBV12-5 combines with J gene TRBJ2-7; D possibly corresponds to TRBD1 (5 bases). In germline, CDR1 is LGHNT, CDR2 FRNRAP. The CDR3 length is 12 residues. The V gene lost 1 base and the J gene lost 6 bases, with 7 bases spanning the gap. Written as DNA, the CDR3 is TGTGCTAGTGGTTTGGCGCAGGGCGAGCAGTACTTC. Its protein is CASGLAQGEQYF.

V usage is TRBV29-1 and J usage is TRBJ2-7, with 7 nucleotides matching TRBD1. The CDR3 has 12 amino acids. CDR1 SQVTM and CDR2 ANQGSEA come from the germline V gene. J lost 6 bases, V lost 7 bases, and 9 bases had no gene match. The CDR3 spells CSAEGAPAEQYF. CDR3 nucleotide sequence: TGCAGCGCCGAGGGGGCACCGGCCGAGCAGTACTTC.

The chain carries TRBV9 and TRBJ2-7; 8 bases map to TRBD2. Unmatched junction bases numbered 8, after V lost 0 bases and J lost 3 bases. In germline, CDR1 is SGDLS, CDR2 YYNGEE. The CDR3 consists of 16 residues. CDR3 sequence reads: CASSVGPAGEVYEQYF. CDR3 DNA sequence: TGTGCCAGCAGCGTAGGTCCAGCGGGAGAAGTCTACGAGCAGTACTTC.

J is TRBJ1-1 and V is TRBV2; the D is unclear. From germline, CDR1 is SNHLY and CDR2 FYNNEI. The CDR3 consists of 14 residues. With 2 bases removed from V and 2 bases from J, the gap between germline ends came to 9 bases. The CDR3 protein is CASSESGLNTEAFF. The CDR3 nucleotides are TGTGCCAGCAGTGAATCCGGACTAAACACTGAAGCTTTCTTT. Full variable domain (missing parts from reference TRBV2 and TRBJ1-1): EPEVTQTPSHQVTQMGQEVILRCVPISNHLYFYWYRQILGQKVEFLVSFYNNEISEKSEIFDDQFSVERPDGSNFTLKIRSTKLEDSAMYFCASSESGLNTEAFFGQGTRLTVV.

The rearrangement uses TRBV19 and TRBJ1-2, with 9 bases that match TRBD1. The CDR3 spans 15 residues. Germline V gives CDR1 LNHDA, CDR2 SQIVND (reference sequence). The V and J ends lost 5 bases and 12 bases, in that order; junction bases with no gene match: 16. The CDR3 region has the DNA TGTGCCAGTAGTGTACAGGGGGCGGTTGCATGGTCCCACACCTTC. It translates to CASSVQGAVAWSHTF.

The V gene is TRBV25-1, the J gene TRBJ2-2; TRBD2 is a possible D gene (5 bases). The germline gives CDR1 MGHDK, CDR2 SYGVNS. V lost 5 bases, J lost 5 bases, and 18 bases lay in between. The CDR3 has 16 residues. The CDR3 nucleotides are TGTGCCAGCAGTAGTGAAGGGCGGGTTGGAACCGGGGAGCTGTTTTTT. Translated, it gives CASSSEGRVGTGELFF.

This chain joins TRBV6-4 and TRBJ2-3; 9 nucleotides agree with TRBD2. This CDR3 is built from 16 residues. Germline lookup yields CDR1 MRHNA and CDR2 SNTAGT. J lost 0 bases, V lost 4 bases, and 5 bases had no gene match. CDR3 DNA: TGTGCCAGCAGTGCCTTGGCGGGGGGGAGCACAGATACGCAGTATTTT. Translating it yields CASSALAGGSTDTQYF.

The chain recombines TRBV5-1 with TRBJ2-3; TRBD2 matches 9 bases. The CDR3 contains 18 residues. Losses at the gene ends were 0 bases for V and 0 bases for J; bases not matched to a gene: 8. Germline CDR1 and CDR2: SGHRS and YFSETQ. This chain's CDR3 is CASSLALAGRTSTDTQYF. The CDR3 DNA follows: TGCGCCAGCAGCTTGGCCCTAGCGGGGAGGACTAGCACAGATACGCAGTATTTT.

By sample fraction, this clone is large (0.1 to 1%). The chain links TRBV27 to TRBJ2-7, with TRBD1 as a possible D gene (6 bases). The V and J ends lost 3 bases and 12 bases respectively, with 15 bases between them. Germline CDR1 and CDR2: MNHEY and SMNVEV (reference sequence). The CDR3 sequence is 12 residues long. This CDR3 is CASSFGTSPWYF. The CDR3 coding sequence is TGTGCCAGCAGTTTCGGGACATCTCCATGGTACTTC.

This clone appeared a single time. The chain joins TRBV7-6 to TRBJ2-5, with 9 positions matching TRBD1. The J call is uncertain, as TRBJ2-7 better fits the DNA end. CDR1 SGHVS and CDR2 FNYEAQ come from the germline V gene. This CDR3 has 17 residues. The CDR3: CASSLVGSGQGTYEQYF. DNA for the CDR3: TGTGCCAGCAGCTTAGTAGGGTCGGGACAGGGTACCTACGAGCAGTACTTC.

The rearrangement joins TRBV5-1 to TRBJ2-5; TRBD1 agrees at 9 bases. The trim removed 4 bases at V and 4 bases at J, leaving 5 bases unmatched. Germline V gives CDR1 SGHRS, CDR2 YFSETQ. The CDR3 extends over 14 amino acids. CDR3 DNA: TGCGCCAGCAGCCCCGGGACAGGGAGAGAGACCCAGTACTTC. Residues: CASSPGTGRETQYF.

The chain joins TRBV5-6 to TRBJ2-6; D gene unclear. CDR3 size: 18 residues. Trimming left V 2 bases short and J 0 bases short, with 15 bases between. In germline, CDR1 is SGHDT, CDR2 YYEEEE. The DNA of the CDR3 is TGTGCCAGCAGCTTTACCCCGGTAACCCTCTCTGGGGCCAACGTCCTGACTTTC. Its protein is CASSFTPVTLSGANVLTF.

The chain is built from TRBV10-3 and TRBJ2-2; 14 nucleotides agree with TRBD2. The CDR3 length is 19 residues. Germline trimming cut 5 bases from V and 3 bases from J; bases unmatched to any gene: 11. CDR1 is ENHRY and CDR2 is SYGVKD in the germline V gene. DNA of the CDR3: TGTGCCATCAGTTTACCGGGACTAGCGGGAGTACCCGACACCGGGGAGCTGTTTTTT. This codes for CAISLPGLAGVPDTGELFF.

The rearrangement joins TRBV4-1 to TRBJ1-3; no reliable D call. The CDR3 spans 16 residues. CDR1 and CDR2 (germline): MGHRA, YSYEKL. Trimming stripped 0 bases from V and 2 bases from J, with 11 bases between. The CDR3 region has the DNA TGCGCCAGCAGCCAAGATTGGTCGGTGGCTGGAAACACCATATATTTT. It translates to CASSQDWSVAGNTIYF.

The CDR3 DNA follows: TGTGCCAGCAGCCACGCTTCGAGCTCCTATAATTCACCCCTCCACTTT. Translating gives CASSHASSSYNSPLHF. J is TRBJ1-6 and V is TRBV5-6; D uncertain. Trimming took 4 bases from V and 0 from J, leaving 11 bases between them. The germline V gene has CDR1 SGHDT and CDR2 YYEEEE. The CDR3 runs 16 residues.

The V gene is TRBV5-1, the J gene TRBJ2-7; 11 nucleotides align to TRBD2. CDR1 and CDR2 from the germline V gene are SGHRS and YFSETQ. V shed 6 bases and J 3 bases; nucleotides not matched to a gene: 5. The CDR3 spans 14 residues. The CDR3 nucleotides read TGCGCCAGCAAAATTAGCGGGGGGGACTACGAGCAGTACTTC. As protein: CASKISGGDYEQYF.

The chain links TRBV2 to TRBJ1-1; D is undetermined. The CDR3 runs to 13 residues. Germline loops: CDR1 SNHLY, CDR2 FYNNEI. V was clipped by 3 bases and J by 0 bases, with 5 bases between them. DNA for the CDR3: TGTGCCAGCAGTGAGTCAGTGAACACTGAAGCTTTCTTT. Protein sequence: CASSESVNTEAFF.

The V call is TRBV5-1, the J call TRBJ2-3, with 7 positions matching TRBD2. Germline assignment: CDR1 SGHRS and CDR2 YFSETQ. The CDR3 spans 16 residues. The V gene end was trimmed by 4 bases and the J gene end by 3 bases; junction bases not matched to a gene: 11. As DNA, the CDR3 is TGCGCCAGCAGCGCACGACTAGCTCGACGTACAGATACGCAGTATTTT. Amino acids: CASSARLARRTDTQYF.

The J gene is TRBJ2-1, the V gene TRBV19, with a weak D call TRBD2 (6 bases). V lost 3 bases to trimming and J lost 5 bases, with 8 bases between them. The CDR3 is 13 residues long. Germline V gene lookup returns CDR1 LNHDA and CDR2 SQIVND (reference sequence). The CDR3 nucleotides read TGTGCCAGTAGTATGGGGGGAGACAATGAGCAGTTCTTC. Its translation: CASSMGGDNEQFF.

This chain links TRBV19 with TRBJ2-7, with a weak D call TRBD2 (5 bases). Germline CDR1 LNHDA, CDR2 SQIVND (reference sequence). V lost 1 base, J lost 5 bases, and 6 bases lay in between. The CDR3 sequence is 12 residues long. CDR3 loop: CASSIGRNEQYF. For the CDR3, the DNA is TGTGCCAGTAGTATAGGGAGGAACGAGCAGTACTTC.

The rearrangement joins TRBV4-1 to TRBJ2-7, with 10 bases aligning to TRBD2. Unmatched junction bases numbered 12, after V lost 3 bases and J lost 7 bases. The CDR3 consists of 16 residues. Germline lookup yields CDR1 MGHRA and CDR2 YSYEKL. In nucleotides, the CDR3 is TGCGCCAGCAGCCAGCGAGATCTAGCGGGAGTATTGGAGCAGTACTTC. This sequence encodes CASSQRDLAGVLEQYF.

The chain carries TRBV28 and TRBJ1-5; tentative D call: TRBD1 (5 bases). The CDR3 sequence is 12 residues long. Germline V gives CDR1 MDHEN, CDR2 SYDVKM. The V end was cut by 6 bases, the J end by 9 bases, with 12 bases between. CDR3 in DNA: TGTGCCAGCAGCCCCCCAAGGGGGCCCCAGCATTTT. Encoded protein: CASSPPRGPQHF.

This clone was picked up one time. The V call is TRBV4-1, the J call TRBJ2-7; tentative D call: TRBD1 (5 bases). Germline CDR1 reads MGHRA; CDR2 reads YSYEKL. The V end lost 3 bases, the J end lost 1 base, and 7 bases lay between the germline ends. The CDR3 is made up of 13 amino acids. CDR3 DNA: TGCGCCAGCAGCCACAGGGAATCCTACGAGCAGTACTTC. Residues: CASSHRESYEQYF.

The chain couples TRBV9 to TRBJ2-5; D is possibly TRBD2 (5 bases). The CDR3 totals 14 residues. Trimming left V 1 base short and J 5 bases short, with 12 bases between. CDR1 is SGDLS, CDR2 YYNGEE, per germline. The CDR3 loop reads CASSVNDGEETQYF. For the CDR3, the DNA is TGTGCCAGCAGCGTAAACGATGGGGAGGAGACCCAGTACTTC.

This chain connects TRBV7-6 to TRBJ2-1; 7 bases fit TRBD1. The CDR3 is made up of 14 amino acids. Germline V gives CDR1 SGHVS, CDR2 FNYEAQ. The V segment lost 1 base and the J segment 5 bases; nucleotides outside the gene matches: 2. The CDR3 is CASSLGQGDNEQFF. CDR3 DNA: TGTGCCAGCAGCTTAGGGCAGGGGGACAATGAGCAGTTCTTC.

The DNA of the CDR3 is TGTGCCAGCAGCCCCTCTGACGCGGGGAGTGAGCAGTTCTTC. Its protein is CASSPSDAGSEQFF. The chain is built from TRBV7-8 and TRBJ2-1; D possibly corresponds to TRBD2 (6 bases). This CDR3 is built from 14 residues. V was clipped by 5 bases and J by 9 bases, with 17 bases between them. The germline CDR1 and CDR2 sequences are SGHVS and FQNEAQ.

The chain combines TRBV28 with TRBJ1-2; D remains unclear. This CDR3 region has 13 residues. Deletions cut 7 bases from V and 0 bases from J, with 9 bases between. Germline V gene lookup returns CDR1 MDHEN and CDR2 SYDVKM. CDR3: CASIRDPNYGYTF. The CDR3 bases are TGTGCCAGCATCCGGGATCCTAACTATGGCTACACCTTC.

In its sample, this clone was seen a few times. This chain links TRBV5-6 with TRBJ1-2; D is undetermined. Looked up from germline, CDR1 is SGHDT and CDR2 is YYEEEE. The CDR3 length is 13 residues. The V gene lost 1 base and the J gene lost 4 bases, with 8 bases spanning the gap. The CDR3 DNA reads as TGTGCCAGCAGCTTGAGACAAGTCTATGGCTACACCTTC. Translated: CASSLRQVYGYTF.